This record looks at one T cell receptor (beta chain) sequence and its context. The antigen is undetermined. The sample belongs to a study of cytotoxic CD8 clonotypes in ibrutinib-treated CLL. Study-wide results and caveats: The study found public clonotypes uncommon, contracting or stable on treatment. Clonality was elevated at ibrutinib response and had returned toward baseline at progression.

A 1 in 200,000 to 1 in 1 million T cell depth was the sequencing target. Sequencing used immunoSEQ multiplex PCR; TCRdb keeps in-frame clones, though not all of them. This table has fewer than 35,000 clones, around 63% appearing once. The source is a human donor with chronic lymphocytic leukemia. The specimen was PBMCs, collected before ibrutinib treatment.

CDR3 sequence: CASRGGDRGSYEQYF. CDR3 bases: TGTGCCAGCAGGGGCGGGGACAGGGGATCCTACGAGCAGTACTTC. The gene calls are TRBV28 and TRBJ2-7; TRBD1 matches 10 bases. This CDR3 has 15 amino acids. Germline V gene data show CDR1 as MDHEN and CDR2 as SYDVKM. The junction had 6 bases not matched to a gene; V was cut back by 6 bases and J by 1 base.